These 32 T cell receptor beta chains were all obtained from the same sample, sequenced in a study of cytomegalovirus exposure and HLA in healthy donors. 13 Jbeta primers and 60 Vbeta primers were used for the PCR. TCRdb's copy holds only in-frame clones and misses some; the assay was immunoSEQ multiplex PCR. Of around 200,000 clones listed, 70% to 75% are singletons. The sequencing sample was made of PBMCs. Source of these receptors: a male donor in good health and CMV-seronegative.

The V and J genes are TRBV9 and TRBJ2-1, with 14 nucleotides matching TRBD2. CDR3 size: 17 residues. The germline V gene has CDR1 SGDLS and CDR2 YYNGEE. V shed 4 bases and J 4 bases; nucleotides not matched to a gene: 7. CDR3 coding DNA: TGTGCCAGCAGCACCCAGGGACTAGCGGGAGAGTACAATGAGCAGTTCTTC. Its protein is CASSTQGLAGEYNEQFF.

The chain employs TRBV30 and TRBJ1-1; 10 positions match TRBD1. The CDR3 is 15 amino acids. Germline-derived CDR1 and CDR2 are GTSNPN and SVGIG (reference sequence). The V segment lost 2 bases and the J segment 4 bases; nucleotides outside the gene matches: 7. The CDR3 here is CAWSRGQGFGTEAFF. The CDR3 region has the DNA TGTGCCTGGAGTCGGGGACAGGGGTTCGGCACTGAAGCTTTCTTT.

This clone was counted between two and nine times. The CDR3 sequence: CASSRVLWREAGMGEQYF. The CDR3 DNA is TGTGCCAGCAGCCGTGTACTGTGGAGGGAAGCGGGAATGGGCGAGCAGTACTTC. The genes are TRBV28 and TRBJ2-7; 7 bases line up with TRBD2. The CDR3 length is 18 residues. After removal of 6 bases from V and 6 bases from J, the junction contained 23 bases not matched to a gene. Germline V gene data show CDR1 as MDHEN and CDR2 as SYDVKM. The full variable domain, completed using reference TRBV28 and TRBJ2-7, is DVKVTQSSRYLVKRTGEKVFLECVQDMDHENMFWYRQDPGLGLRLIYFSYDVKMKEKGDIPEGYSVSREKKERFSLILESASTNQTSMYLCASSRVLWREAGMGEQYFGPGTRLTVT.

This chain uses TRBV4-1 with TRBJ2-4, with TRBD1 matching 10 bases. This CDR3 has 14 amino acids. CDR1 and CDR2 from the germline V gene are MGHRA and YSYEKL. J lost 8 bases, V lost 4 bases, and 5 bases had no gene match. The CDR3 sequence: CASSRGQGDHIQYF. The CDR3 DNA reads TGCGCCAGCAGCCGAGGACAGGGGGATCACATTCAGTACTTC.

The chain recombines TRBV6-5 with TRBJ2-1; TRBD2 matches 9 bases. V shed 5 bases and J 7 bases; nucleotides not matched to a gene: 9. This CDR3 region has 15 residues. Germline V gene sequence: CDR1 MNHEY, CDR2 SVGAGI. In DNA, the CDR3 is TGTGCCAGCAGTCCCACCGGGACTAGCCGTAATGAGCAGTTCTTC. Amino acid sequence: CASSPTGTSRNEQFF.

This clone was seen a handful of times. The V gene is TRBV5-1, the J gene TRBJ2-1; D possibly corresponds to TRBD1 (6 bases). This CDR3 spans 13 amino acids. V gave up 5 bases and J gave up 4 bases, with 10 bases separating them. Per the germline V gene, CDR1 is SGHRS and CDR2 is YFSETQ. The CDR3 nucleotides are TGCGCCAGCAGATCCGGGACATACAATGAGCAGTTCTTC. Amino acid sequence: CASRSGTYNEQFF.

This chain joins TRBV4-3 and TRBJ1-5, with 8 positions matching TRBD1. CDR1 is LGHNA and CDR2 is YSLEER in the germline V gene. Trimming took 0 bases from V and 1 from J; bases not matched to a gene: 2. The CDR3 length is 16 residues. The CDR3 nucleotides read TGCGCCAGCAGCCAAGACTACAGGGGGAGCAATCAGCCCCAGCATTTT. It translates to CASSQDYRGSNQPQHF.

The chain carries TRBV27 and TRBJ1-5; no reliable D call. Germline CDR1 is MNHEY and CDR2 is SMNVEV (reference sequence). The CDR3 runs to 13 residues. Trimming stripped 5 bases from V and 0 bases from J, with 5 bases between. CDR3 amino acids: CASSHNSNQPQHF. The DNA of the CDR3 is TGTGCCAGCAGTCACAATAGCAATCAGCCCCAGCATTTT.

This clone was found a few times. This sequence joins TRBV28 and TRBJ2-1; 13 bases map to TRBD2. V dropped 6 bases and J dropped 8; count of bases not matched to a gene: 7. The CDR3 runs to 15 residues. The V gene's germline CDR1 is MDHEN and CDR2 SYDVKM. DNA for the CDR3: TGTGCCAGCAGGGCCGGGACTAGCGGGAATCATGAGCAGTTCTTC. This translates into CASRAGTSGNHEQFF.

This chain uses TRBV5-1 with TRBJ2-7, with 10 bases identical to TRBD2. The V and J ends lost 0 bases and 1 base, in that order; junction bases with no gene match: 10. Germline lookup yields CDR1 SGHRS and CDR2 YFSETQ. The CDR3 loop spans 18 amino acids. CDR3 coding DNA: TGCGCCAGCAGCTTGGGCCCGGACAGGACTAGCGGTTCCTACGAGCAGTACTTC. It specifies CASSLGPDRTSGSYEQYF. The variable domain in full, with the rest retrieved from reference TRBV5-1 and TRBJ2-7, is KAGVTQTPRYLIKTRGQQVTLSCSPISGHRSVSWYQQTPGQGLQFLFEYFSETQRNKGNFPGRFSGRQFSNSRSEMNVSTLELGDSALYLCASSLGPDRTSGSYEQYFGPGTRLTVT.

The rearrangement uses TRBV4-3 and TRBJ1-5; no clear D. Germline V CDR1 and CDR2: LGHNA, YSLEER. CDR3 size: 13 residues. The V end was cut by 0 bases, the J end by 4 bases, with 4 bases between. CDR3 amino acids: CASSQDFNQPQHF. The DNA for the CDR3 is TGCGCCAGCAGCCAAGACTTTAATCAGCCCCAGCATTTT.

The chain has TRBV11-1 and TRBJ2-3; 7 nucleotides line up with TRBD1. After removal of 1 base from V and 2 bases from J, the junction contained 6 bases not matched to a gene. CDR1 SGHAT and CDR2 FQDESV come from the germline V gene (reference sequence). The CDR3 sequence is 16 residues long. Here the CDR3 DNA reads TGTGCCAGCAGCTTAGGGACGGGACAGAACACAGATACGCAGTATTTT. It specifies CASSLGTGQNTDTQYF.

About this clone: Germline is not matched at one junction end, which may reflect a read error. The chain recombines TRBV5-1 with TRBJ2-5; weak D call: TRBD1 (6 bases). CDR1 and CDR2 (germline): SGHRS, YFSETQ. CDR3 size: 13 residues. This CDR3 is CASSSHRVETRYF. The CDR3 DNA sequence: TGCGCCAGCAGCTCGCACAGGGTTGAGACCCGGTACTTC.

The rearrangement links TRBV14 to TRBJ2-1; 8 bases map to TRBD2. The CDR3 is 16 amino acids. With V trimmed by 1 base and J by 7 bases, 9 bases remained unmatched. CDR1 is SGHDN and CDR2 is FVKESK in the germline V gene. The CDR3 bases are TGTGCCAGCAGCCAAGTAGCGGGGCTAGCGAGGAATGAGCAGTTCTTC. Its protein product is CASSQVAGLARNEQFF.

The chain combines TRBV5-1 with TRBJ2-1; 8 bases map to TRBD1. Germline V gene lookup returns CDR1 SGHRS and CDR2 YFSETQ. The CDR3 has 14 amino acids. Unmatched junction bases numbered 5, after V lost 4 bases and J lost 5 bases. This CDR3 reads CASSVTGGDNEQFF. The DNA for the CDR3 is TGCGCCAGCAGCGTAACAGGGGGTGACAATGAGCAGTTCTTC.

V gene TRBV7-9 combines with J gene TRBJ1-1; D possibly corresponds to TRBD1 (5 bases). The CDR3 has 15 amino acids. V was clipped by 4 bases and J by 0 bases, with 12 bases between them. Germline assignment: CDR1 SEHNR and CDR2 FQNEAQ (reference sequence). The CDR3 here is CASSSIQGVNTEAFF. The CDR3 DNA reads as TGTGCCAGCAGCTCAATCCAGGGCGTGAACACTGAAGCTTTCTTT.

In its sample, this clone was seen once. The CDR3 region has the DNA TGTGCCAGCAGACCTGGAGGGGACAGAAGTGAGCAGTTCTTC. This sequence encodes CASRPGGDRSEQFF. This rearrangement joins TRBV28 to TRBJ2-1; the D gene is possibly TRBD1 (7 bases). V gave up 6 bases and J gave up 9 bases, with 18 bases separating them. Germline lookup yields CDR1 MDHEN and CDR2 SYDVKM. This CDR3 has 14 residues. The variable domain in full, completed from reference TRBV28 and TRBJ2-1, reads DVKVTQSSRYLVKRTGEKVFLECVQDMDHENMFWYRQDPGLGLRLIYFSYDVKMKEKGDIPEGYSVSREKKERFSLILESASTNQTSMYLCASRPGGDRSEQFFGPGTRLTVL.

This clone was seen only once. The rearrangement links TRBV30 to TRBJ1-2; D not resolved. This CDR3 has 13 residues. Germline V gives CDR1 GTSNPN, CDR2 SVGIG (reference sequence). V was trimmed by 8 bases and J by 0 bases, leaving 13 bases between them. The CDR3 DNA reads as TGTGCCGGTTCTGGAAGCGCTAACTATGGCTACACCTTC. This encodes CAGSGSANYGYTF.

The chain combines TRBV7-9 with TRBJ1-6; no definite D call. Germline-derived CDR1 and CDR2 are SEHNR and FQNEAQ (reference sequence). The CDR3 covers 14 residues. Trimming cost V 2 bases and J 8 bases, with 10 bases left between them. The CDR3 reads CASSLRSVHSPLHF. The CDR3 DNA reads TGTGCCAGCAGCTTACGATCGGTCCATTCACCCCTCCACTTT.

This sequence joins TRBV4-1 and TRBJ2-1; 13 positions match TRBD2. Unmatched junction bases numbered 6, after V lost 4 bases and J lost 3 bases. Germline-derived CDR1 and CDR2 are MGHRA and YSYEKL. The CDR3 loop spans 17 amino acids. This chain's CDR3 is CASSPSTSGGVYNEQFF. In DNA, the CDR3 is TGCGCCAGCAGCCCAAGCACTAGCGGGGGGGTCTACAATGAGCAGTTCTTC.

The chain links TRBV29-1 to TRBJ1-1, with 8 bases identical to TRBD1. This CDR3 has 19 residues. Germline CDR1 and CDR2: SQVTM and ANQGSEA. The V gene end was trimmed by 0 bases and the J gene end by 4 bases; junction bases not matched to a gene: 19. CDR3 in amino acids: CSVEDRWSRGLPKTTEAFF. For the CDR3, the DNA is TGCAGCGTTGAAGATCGTTGGAGCAGGGGGCTCCCCAAGACCACTGAAGCTTTCTTT.

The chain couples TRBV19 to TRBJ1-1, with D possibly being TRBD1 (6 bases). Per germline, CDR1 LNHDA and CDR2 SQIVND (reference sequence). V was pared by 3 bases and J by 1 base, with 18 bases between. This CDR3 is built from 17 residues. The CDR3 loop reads CASSILGRGGRNTEAFF. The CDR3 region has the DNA TGTGCCAGTAGTATTTTGGGGCGAGGGGGTCGGAACACTGAAGCTTTCTTT.

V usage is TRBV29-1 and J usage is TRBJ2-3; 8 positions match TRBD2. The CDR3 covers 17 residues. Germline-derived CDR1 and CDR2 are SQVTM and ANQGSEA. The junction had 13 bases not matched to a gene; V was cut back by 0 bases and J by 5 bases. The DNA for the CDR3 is TGCAGCGTTGAAGATCTCCGGCAGCGGGAGCGGAAAGATACGCAGTATTTT. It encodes CSVEDLRQRERKDTQYF.

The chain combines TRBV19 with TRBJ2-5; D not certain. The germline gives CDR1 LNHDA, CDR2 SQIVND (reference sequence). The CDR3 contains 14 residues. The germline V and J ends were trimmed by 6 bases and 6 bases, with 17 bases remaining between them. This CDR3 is CASSPEQASKTQYF. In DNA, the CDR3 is TGTGCCAGTAGCCCCGAGCAAGCCTCGAAGACCCAGTACTTC.

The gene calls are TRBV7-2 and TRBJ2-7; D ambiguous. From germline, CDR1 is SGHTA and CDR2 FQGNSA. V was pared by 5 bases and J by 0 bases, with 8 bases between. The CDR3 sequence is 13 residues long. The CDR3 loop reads CASSQQSSYEQYF. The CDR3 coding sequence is TGTGCCAGCAGCCAACAGAGCTCCTACGAGCAGTACTTC. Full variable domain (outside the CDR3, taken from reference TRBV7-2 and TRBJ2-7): GAGVSQSPSNKVTEKGKDVELRCDPISGHTALYWYRQSLGQGLEFLIYFQGNSAPDKSGLPSDRFSAERTGGSVSTLTIQRTQQEDSAVYLCASSQQSSYEQYFGPGTRLTVT.

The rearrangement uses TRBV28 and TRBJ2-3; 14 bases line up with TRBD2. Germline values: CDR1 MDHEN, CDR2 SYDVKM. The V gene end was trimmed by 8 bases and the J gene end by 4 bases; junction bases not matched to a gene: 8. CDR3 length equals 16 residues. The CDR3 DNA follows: TGTGCCAGCCACTTTCCGGGACTAGCGGGGGCAGATACGCAGTATTTT. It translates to CASHFPGLAGADTQYF.

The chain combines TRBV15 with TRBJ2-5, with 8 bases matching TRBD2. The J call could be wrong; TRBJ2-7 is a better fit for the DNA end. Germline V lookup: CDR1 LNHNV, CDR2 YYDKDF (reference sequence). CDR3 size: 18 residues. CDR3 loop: CATSRDWALAGISYEQYF. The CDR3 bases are TGTGCCACCAGCAGAGATTGGGCGCTAGCGGGTATTTCCTACGAGCAGTACTTC.

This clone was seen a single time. The CDR3 reads CASSPTAGGPYGYTF. The CDR3 DNA is TGTGCCAGCAGCCCGACCGCAGGGGGCCCCTATGGCTACACCTTC. The rearrangement joins TRBV9 to TRBJ1-2; TRBD1 matches at 8 bases. CDR1 and CDR2 (germline): SGDLS, YYNGEE. V trimming: 4 bases; J trimming: 4 bases; junction bases outside the gene matches: 9. The CDR3 covers 15 residues.

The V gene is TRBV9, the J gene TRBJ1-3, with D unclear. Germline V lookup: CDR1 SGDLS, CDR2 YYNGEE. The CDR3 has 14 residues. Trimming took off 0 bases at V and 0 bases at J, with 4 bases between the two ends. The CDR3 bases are TGTGCCAGCAGCGTAGGGAGCTCTGGAAACACCATATATTTT. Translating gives CASSVGSSGNTIYF.

Written as DNA, the CDR3 is TGTGCCAGCAGCCCGGCGAACAGGGATCCCTACGAGCAGTACTTC. This encodes CASSPANRDPYEQYF. The chain joins TRBV4-2 to TRBJ2-5; D perhaps matches TRBD1 (6 bases). The end of the DNA is better explained by TRBJ2-7, so the J call may be wrong. The CDR3 is 15 residues long. In germline, CDR1 is LGHNA, CDR2 YNFKEQ.

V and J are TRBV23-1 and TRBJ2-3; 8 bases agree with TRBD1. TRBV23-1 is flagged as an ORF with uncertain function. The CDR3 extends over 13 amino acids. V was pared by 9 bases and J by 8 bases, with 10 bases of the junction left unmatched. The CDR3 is CASRPRGLATQYF. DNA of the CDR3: TGCGCCAGTCGACCCAGGGGGCTGGCTACGCAGTATTTT.

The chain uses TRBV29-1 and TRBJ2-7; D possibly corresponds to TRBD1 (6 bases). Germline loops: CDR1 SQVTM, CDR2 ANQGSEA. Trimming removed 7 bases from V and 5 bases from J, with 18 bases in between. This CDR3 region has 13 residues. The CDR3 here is CSAWTVGDHEQYF. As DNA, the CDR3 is TGCAGCGCCTGGACAGTGGGGGACCACGAGCAGTACTTC.